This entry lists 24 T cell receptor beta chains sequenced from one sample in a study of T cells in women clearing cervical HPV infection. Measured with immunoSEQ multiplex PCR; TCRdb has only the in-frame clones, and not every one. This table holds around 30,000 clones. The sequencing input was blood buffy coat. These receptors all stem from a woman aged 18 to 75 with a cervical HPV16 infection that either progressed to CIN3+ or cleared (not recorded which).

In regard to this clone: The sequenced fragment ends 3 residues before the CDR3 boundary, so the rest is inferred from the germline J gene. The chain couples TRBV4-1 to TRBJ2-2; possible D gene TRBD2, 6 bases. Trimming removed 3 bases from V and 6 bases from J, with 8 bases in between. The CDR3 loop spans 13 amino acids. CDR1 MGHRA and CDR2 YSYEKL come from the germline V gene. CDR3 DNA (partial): TGCGCCAGCAGCCACGGAGGGTCCGGGGAG. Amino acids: CASSHGGSGE. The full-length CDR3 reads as CASSHGGSGELFF.

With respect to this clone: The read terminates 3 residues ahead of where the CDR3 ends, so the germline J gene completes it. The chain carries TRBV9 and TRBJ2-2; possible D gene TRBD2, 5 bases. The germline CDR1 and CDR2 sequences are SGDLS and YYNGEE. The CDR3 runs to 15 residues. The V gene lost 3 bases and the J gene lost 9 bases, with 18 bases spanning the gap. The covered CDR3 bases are TGTGCCAGCAGCGCTAGCACTGGGCAGGTTAGGGAG. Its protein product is CASSASTGQVRE. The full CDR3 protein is CASSASTGQVRELFF.

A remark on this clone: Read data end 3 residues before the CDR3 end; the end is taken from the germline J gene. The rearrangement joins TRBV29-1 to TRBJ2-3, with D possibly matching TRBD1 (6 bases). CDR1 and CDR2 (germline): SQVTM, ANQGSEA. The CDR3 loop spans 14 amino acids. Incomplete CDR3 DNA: TGCAGCGTTGAAAACTGGGGGCGCAGAGAGACG. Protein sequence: CSVENWGRRET. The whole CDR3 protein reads CSVENWGRRETQYF.

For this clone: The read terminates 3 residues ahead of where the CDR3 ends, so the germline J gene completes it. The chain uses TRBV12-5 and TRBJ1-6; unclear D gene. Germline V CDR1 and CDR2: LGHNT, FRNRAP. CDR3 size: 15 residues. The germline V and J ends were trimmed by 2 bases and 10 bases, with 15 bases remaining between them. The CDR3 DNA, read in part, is TGTGCTAGTGGTTTGTGGTCAGGCCCCTTGTCACCC. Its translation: CASGLWSGPLSP. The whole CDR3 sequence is CASGLWSGPLSPLHF.

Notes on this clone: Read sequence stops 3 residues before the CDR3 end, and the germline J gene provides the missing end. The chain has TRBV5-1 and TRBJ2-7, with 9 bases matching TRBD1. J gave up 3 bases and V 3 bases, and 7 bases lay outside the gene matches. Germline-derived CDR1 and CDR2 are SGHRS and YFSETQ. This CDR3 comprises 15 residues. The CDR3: CASSWRTGAYYEQYF. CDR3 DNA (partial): TGCGCCAGCAGCTGGAGGACAGGGGCGTACTACGAG.

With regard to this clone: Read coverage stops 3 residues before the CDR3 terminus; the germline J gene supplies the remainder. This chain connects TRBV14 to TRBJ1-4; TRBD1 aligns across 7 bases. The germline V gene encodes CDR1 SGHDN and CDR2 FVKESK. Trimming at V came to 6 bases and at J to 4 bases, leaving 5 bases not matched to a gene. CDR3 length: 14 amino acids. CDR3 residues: CASSSRGYNEKLFF. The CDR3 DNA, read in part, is TGTGCCAGCAGTTCCAGGGGGTATAATGAAAAA.

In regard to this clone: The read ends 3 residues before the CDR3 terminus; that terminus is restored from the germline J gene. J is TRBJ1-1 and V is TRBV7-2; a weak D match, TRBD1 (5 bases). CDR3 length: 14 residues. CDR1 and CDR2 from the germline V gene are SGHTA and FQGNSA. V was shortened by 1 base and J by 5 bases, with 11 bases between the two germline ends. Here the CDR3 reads CASSLGWGGTEAFF. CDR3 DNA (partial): TGTGCCAGCAGCTTAGGGTGGGGGGGGACTGAA.

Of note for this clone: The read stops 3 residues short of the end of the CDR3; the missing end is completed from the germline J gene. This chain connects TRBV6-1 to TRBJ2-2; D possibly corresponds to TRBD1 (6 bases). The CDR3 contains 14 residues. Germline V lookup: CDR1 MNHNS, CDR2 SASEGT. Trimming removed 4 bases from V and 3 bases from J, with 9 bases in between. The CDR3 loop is CASSGGHDTGELFF. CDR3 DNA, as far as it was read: TGTGCCAGCAGTGGGGGACATGACACCGGGGAG.

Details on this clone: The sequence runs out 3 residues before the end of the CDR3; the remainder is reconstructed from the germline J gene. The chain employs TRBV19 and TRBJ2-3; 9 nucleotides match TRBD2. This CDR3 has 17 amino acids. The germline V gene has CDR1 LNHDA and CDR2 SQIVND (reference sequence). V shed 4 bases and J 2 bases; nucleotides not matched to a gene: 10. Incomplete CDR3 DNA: TGTGCCAGTAGTAAAATAGCGGGGGTCGACCACACAGATACG. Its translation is CASSKIAGVDHTDT. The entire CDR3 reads CASSKIAGVDHTDTQYF.

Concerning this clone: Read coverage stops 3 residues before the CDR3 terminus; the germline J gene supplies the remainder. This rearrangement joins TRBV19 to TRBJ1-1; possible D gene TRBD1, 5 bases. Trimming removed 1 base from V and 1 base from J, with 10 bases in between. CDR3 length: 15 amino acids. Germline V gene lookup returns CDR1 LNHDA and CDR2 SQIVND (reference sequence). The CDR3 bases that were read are TGTGCCAGTAGTATAGGGGGCCGACCGAACACTGAA. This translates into CASSIGGRPNTE. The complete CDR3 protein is CASSIGGRPNTEAFF.

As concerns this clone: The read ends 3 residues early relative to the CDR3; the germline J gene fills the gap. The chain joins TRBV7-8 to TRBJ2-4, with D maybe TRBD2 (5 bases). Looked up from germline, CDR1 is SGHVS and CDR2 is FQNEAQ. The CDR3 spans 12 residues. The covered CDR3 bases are TGTGCCAGCAGCTTCTCAGGAGAGGGT. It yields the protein CASSFSGEG. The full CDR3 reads CASSFSGEGQYF.

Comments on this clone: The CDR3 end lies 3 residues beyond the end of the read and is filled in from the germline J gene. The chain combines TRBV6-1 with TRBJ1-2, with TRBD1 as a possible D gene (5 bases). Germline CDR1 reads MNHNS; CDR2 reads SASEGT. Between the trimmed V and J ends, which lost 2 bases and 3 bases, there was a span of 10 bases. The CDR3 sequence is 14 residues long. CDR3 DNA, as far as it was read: TGTGCCAGCAGTGAATCAAACAGGTACTATGGC. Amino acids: CASSESNRYYG. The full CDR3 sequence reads CASSESNRYYGYTF.

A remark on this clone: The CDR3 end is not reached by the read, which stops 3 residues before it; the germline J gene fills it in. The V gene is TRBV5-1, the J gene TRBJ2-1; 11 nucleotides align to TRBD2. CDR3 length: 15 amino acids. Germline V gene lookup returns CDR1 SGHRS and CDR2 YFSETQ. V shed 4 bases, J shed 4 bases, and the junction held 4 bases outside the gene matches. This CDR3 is CASSVAGGWYNEQFF. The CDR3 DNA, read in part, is TGCGCCAGCAGCGTAGCGGGGGGGTGGTACAATGAG.

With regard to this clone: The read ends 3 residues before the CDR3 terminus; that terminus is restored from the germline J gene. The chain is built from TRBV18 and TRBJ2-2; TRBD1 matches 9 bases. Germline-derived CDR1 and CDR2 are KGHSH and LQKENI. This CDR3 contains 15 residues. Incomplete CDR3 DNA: TGTGCCAGCTCAACTTACAGGGGGCAGGATGAAAAG. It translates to CASSTYRGQDEK. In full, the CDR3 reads CASSTYRGQDEKLFF. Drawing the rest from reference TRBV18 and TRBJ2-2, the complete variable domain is NAGVMQNPRHLVRRRGQEARLRCSPMKGHSHVYWYRQLPEEGLKFMVYLQKENIIDESGMPKERFSAEFPKEGPSILRIQQVVRGDSAAYFCASSTYRGQDEKLFFGEGSRLTVL.

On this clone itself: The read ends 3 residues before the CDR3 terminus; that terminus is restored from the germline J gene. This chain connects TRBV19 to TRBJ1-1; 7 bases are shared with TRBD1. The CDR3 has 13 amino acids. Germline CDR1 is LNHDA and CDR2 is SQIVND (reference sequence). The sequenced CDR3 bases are TGTGCCAGTCAAATGGACAGGCGGGACGAA. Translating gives CASQMDRRDE. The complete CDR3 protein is CASQMDRRDEAFF.

The sequenced part of the CDR3 DNA is TGTGCCAGCAGCGGGGGGGCCTACGAG. Translation: CASSGGAYE. The complete CDR3 sequence is CASSGGAYEQYF. J is TRBJ2-7 and V is TRBV6-4; 8 bases are shared with TRBD2. The read terminates 3 residues before the CDR3 end, so the remaining end is supplied by the germline J gene. Trimming at V came to 6 bases and at J to 2 bases, leaving 0 bases not matched to a gene. From germline, CDR1 is MRHNA and CDR2 SNTAGT. The CDR3 extends over 12 amino acids.

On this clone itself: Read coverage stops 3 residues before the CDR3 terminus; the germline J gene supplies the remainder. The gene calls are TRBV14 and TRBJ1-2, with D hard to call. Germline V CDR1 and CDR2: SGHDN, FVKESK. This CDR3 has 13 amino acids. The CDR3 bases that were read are TGTGCCAGCAGCCAAGTTTTGGCCGGGGGC. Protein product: CASSQVLAGG. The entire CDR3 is CASSQVLAGGYTF.

Incomplete CDR3 DNA: TGTGCCAGCAGCCGCGATACAGGGGTTCGCGGC. This encodes CASSRDTGVRG. The complete CDR3 protein is CASSRDTGVRGYTF. The chain uses TRBV7-8 and TRBJ1-2; 7 bases map to TRBD1. The CDR3 is cut off 3 residues early in the read; its end comes from the germline J gene. The CDR3 totals 14 residues. Germline V lookup: CDR1 SGHVS, CDR2 FQNEAQ.

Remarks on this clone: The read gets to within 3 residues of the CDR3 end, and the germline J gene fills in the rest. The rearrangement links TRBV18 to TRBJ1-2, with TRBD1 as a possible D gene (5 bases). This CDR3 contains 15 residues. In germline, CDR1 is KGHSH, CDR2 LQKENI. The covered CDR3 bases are TGTGCCAGCTCACCTTTGGTGGGGGGATACTACGAC. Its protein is CASSPLVGGYYD. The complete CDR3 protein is CASSPLVGGYYDYTF.

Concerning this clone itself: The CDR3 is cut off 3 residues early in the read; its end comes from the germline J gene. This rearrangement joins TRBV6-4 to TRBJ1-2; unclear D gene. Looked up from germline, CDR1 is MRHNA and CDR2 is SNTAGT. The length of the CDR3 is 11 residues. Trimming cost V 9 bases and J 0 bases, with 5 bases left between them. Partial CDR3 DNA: TGTGCCAGGATAGCTAACTATGGC. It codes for CARIANYG. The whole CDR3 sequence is CARIANYGYTF.

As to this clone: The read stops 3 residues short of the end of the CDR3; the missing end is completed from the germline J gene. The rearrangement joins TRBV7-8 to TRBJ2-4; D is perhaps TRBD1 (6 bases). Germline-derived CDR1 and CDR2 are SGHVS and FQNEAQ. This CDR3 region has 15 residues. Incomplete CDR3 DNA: TGTGCCAGCAGCTTAGACAACAGGGCTAACTATGGT. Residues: CASSLDNRANYG. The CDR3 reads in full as CASSLDNRANYGQYF.

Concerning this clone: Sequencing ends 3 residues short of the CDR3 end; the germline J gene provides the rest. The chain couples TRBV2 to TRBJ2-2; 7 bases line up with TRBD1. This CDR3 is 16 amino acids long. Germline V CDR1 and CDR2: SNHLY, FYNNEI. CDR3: CASSVVPGQGEEKLFF. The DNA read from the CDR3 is TGTGCCAGCAGTGTAGTCCCTGGGCAGGGGGAAGAAAAG.

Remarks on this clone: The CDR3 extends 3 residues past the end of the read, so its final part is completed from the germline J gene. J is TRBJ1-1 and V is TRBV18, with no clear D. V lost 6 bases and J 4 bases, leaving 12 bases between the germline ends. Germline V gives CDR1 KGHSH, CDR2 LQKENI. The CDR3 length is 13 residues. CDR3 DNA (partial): TGTGCCAGCTCTCCCTCCGGGTCCACTGAA. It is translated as CASSPSGSTE. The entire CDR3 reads CASSPSGSTEAFF.

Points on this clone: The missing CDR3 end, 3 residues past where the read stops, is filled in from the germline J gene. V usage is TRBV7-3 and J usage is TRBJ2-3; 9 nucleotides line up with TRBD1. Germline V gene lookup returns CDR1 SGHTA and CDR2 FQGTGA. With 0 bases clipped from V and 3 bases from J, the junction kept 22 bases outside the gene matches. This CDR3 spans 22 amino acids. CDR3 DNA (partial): TGTGCCAGCAGCTTAACCATTCCTCGGAGGACAGGGGCCACAATGGGGACAGATACG. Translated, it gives CASSLTIPRRTGATMGTDT. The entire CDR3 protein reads CASSLTIPRRTGATMGTDTQYF.